A selection of T cell receptor beta chains follows, all from one sample in a study of blood T cell repertoires in COVID-19. The method was immunoSEQ multiplex PCR; TCRdb's version includes in-frame clones alone and lacks a portion of them. Of about 78,000 clones listed, around 91% are singletons. Sequencing was done on a sample of peripheral blood. The receptors were sampled from a woman older than 75 with active or convalescent COVID-19. Both conserved end residues are part of each CDR3. The order of the fields is J gene, D gene, clone size, V gene, CDR3 protein, CDR3 DNA. A D gene is named only where the DNA matches it firmly. A clone size is listed for some rows: how often the clone was seen (once, few, many), or a class if it is expanded.

>TRBJ1-1|NA|NA|TRBV5-1
CASSLYSQGNTEAFF
TGCGCCAGCAGCTTGTACTCTCAGGGGAACACTGAAGCTTTCTTT
>TRBJ2-7|NA|NA|TRBV19
CASSGRRALWSEQYF
TGTGCCAGTAGTGGTCGACGTGCACTATGGAGCGAGCAGTACTTC
>TRBJ2-7|TRBD1|NA|TRBV7-9
CASSGTTGNVYEQYF
TGTGCCAGCAGCGGAACGACAGGGAACGTTTACGAGCAGTACTTC
>TRBJ2-1|TRBD2|NA|TRBV5-1
CASSSTSGTYNEQFF
TGCGCCAGCAGCTCCACTAGCGGAACCTACAATGAGCAGTTCTTC
>TRBJ1-6|NA|once|TRBV28
CASRQPSYNSPLHF
TGTGCCAGCAGACAGCCCTCCTATAATTCACCCCTCCACTTT
>TRBJ1-4|NA|NA|TRBV28
CASSLTGTMGDEKLFF
TGTGCCAGCAGTTTAACCGGGACAATGGGAGATGAAAAACTGTTTTTT
>TRBJ2-5|NA|NA|TRBV7-2
CASSLNGGRGETQYF
TGTGCCAGCAGCCTGAACGGAGGGAGGGGGGAGACCCAGTACTTC
>TRBJ1-1|TRBD1|once|TRBV27
CASSHGRDRVVEAFF
TGTGCCAGCAGTCACGGCCGGGACAGGGTTGTTGAAGCTTTCTTT
>TRBJ2-1|NA|NA|TRBV28
CASSSTGLGEQFF
TGTGCCAGCAGTTCCACAGGGTTAGGTGAGCAGTTCTTC
>TRBJ2-5|NA|NA|TRBV14
CASSQPGVGRETQYF
TGTGCCAGCAGCCAACCCGGGGTTGGACGCGAGACCCAGTACTTC
>TRBJ1-1|TRBD1|NA|TRBV7-9
CASNTGVRNTEAFF
TGTGCCAGCAACACAGGGGTACGGAACACTGAAGCTTTCTTT
>TRBJ1-6|NA|NA|TRBV28
CASSRAGQGNYSPLHF
TGTGCCAGCTCCAGAGCCGGGCAGGGGAATTATTCACCCCTCCACTTT
>TRBJ2-3|TRBD2|NA|TRBV24-1
CATSDMTGLSTDTQYF
TGTGCCACCAGTGATATGACGGGACTAAGCACAGATACGCAGTATTTT
>TRBJ2-1|TRBD1|NA|TRBV19
CASSNTGTGGYNEQFF
TGTGCCAGTAGTAACACCGGGACAGGGGGCTACAATGAGCAGTTCTTC
>TRBJ1-2|NA|NA|TRBV30
CAWSGTRAGYTF
TGTGCCTGGAGTGGTACCAGGGCAGGCTACACCTTC
>TRBJ2-3|TRBD2|NA|TRBV20-1
CSASLAGVATQYF
TGCAGTGCTAGTCTAGCGGGAGTGGCTACGCAGTATTTT